Below, 15 T cell receptor beta chains from the same sample are listed, as sequenced in a study of blood T cells in healthy people across ages. Sample-barcoded 5' priming and a J-beta primer mix drove a second PCR of about 7 to 12 cycles. TCRdb reanalysed the 5' RACE reads using MiXCR and keeps one entry per CDR3 protein. The table includes 850,000 to 1,100,000 distinct CDR3 sequences, 35% to 40% detected once. Sequencing used blood. These receptors came from a man between 18 and 35 years old in good health.

V and J are TRBV4-1 and TRBJ2-5; D is uncertain. Looked up from germline, CDR1 is MGHRA and CDR2 is YSYEKL. V shed 2 bases and J shed 4 bases, with 14 bases lying between them. The CDR3 has 15 residues. CDR3 coding DNA: TGCGCCAGCAGCCAATACAACACCCCGGGAGAGACCCAGTACTTC. Residues: CASSQYNTPGETQYF.

The V and J genes are TRBV29-1 and TRBJ1-1; tentative D call: TRBD1 (6 bases). The length of the CDR3 is 13 residues. The germline V gene encodes CDR1 SQVTM and CDR2 ANQGSEA. V lost 5 bases and J lost 4, with 14 bases in between. CDR3 residues: CSVRGGASTEAFF. CDR3 in DNA: TGCAGCGTTCGGGGGGGGGCGAGCACTGAAGCTTTCTTT.

This chain joins TRBV5-1 and TRBJ1-4; possibly TRBD1 for D (5 bases). Trimming cost V 6 bases and J 2 bases, with 14 bases left between them. This CDR3 is 15 amino acids long. The V gene's germline CDR1 is SGHRS and CDR2 YFSETQ. The CDR3 coding sequence is TGCGCCAGCACTTCGGGGGACTCGACTAATGAAAAACTGTTTTTT. Translating gives CASTSGDSTNEKLFF.

In this sample, this clonotype turned up a few times. The chain carries TRBV4-1 and TRBJ1-1, with D unclear. The CDR3 is 14 amino acids. The germline CDR1 and CDR2 sequences are MGHRA and YSYEKL. V was trimmed by 1 base and J by 4 bases, leaving 10 bases between them. CDR3 region: CASSQVMSGTEAFF. The CDR3 DNA sequence: TGCGCCAGCAGCCAAGTCATGTCGGGCACTGAAGCTTTCTTT.

This clonotype has just one count. V is TRBV6-2 or TRBV6-3 and J is TRBJ2-5, with 8 bases identical to TRBD1. The germline CDR1 and CDR2 sequences are MNHEY and SVGEGT. The CDR3 is made up of 15 amino acids. With 5 bases clipped from V and 2 bases from J, the junction kept 7 bases outside the gene matches. CDR3 sequence: CASSAAGGLQETQYF. The CDR3 coding sequence is TGTGCCAGCAGTGCTGCAGGGGGCCTACAAGAGACCCAGTACTTC.

This chain connects TRBV12-3 or TRBV12-4 to TRBJ2-5, with D perhaps TRBD1 (5 bases). The length of the CDR3 is 15 residues. Between the trimmed V and J ends, which lost 6 bases and 0 bases, there was a span of 14 bases. The CDR3 region has the DNA TGTGCCAGCAGCCGATCACGACAGTACCAAGAGACCCAGTACTTC. Protein product: CASSRSRQYQETQYF.

This chain uses TRBV4-3 with TRBJ1-2, with D possibly being TRBD1 (5 bases). The germline V gene has CDR1 LGHNA and CDR2 YSLEER. This CDR3 spans 15 amino acids. Trimming shortened V by 0 bases and J by 4 bases, and 12 bases separated the two germline ends. CDR3 DNA sequence: TGCGCCAGCAGCCAAGATCTGGGGGAACTCTATGGCTACACCTTC. It codes for CASSQDLGELYGYTF.

This clonotype was seen a handful of times. A read error is possible here, since a much larger clone lies one base away. The V and J genes are TRBV29-1 and TRBJ2-1; D may be TRBD1 or TRBD2 (5 bases each). Trimming removed 6 bases at V and 10 bases at J, with 16 bases between. The CDR3 extends over 12 amino acids. The germline CDR1 and CDR2 sequences are SQVTM and ANQGSEA. The CDR3 spells CSVGDSSYEQFF. The CDR3 coding sequence is TGCAGCGTGGGGGATAGCTCCTACGAGCAGTTCTTC.

This clonotype was counted at least ten times. The chain uses TRBV5-1 and TRBJ2-5; 9 bases map to TRBD2. The CDR3 covers 13 residues. In germline, CDR1 is SGHRS, CDR2 YFSETQ. The V segment lost 5 bases and the J segment 1 base; nucleotides outside the gene matches: 0. CDR3 amino acids: CASRGLAQETQYF. The CDR3 DNA reads as TGCGCCAGCAGGGGACTAGCCCAAGAGACCCAGTACTTC.

The J gene is TRBJ2-1, the V gene TRBV29-1; TRBD2 matches at 7 bases. With V trimmed by 5 bases and J by 1 base, 2 bases remained unmatched. CDR1 is SQVTM, CDR2 ANQGSEA, per germline. The CDR3 extends over 13 amino acids. In DNA form, the CDR3 reads TGCAGCGTTCAGCGGGGTTCCTACAATGAGCAGTTCTTC. It yields the protein CSVQRGSYNEQFF.

This clonotype occurred a few times. The chain joins TRBV29-1 to TRBJ1-4, with 7 nucleotides matching TRBD1. There are 13 residues in the CDR3. The ends lost 2 bases at V and 6 bases at J; junction bases unmatched: 3. CDR1 is SQVTM and CDR2 is ANQGSEA in the germline V gene. In DNA, the CDR3 is TGCAGCGTTGAAACAGGGGATTATGAAAAACTGTTTTTT. Residues: CSVETGDYEKLFF.

This chain uses TRBV6-2 or TRBV6-3 with TRBJ2-5; no definite D call. Trimming cost V 8 bases and J 0 bases, with 16 bases left between them. The germline V gene encodes CDR1 MNHEY and CDR2 SVGEGT. The CDR3 is 15 amino acids. Here the CDR3 reads CASQPGQSYQETQYF. The CDR3 coding sequence is TGTGCCAGCCAACCCGGGCAGTCTTACCAAGAGACCCAGTACTTC.

This clonotype was recorded a few times. The chain links TRBV12-3 or TRBV12-4 to TRBJ2-1, with D unclear. This CDR3 spans 13 amino acids. V dropped 2 bases and J dropped 9 bases, with 11 bases sitting between them. This CDR3 is CASSLIKFSEQFF. CDR3 nucleotides: TGTGCCAGCAGTTTAATTAAGTTTAGTGAGCAGTTCTTC.

This clonotype was counted a few times. The rearrangement joins TRBV6-5 to TRBJ2-7; the D gene is possibly TRBD1 (6 bases). Germline V gene data show CDR1 as MNHEY and CDR2 as SVGAGI. V was pared by 6 bases and J by 0 bases, with 15 bases between. The CDR3 runs to 15 residues. CDR3 DNA sequence: TGTGCCAGCAGCCCCCCCGGGACAAACTCCTACGAGCAGTACTTC. It is translated as CASSPPGTNSYEQYF.

The chain carries TRBV7-9 and TRBJ2-1; 9 bases fit TRBD2. Germline lookup yields CDR1 SEHNR and CDR2 FQNEAQ (reference sequence). V lost 1 base to trimming and J lost 6 bases; unmatched junction nucleotides: 1. The CDR3 extends over 14 amino acids. DNA for the CDR3: TGTGCCAGCAGCTTAGTGACTAGCGGCAATGAGCAGTTCTTC. This gives the protein CASSLVTSGNEQFF.